The 5 T cell receptor beta chains below were found in one sample sequenced in a study of blood T cells in healthy people across ages. Next came a second PCR, run for about 7 to 12 cycles, which used a sample-barcoded 5' primer along with a J-beta primer mix. TCRdb re-analysed the 5' RACE reads in MiXCR, keeping a single row per CDR3 protein. The table shows about 1,000,000 distinct CDR3 sequences, with over 35% occurring only once. Input material: blood. These receptors came from an older woman in good health.

The J gene is TRBJ2-1, the V gene TRBV18, with 9 bases matching TRBD2. The V and J ends lost 4 bases and 2 bases, in that order; junction bases with no gene match: 3. The CDR3 has 15 residues. CDR1 and CDR2 from the germline V gene are KGHSH and LQKENI. CDR3 in amino acids: CASSQREETYNEQFF. CDR3 bases: TGTGCCAGCTCACAGCGGGAGGAGACCTACAATGAGCAGTTCTTC.

The chain couples TRBV7-2 to TRBJ2-5; D possibly matches TRBD1 or TRBD2 (5 bases each). This CDR3 comprises 15 residues. Germline-derived CDR1 and CDR2 are SGHTA and FQGNSA. Trimming took 5 bases from V and 7 from J, leaving 20 bases between them. CDR3 amino acids: CASSPERDPPLTQYF. CDR3 in DNA: TGTGCCAGCAGCCCCGAACGGGACCCCCCTCTGACCCAGTACTTC.

The chain combines TRBV29-1 with TRBJ2-7; 7 bases line up with TRBD2. The CDR3 extends over 14 amino acids. With V trimmed by 6 bases and J by 6 bases, 14 bases remained unmatched. The germline V gene encodes CDR1 SQVTM and CDR2 ANQGSEA. The CDR3 coding sequence is TGCAGCGTGGGGGGGACCCTTCCCCTCTCCGAGCAGTACTTC. It specifies CSVGGTLPLSEQYF.

The V call is TRBV6-2 or TRBV6-3, the J call TRBJ2-7, with TRBD2 matching over 7 bases. The V gene end was trimmed by 5 bases and the J gene end by 0 bases; junction bases not matched to a gene: 7. The CDR3 runs 15 residues. Germline loops: CDR1 MNHEY, CDR2 SVGEGT. In DNA form, the CDR3 reads TGTGCCAGCAGTCCCGGAGCGGGGAGCTCCTACGAGCAGTACTTC. Translation: CASSPGAGSSYEQYF.

J is TRBJ2-1 and V is TRBV19; 9 positions agree with TRBD2. The germline V gene has CDR1 LNHDA and CDR2 SQIVND (reference sequence). There are 15 residues in the CDR3. The CDR3, as DNA: TGTGCGTCCCGCTCTCTAGCGGGGTCTCACAATGAGCAGTTCTTC. Protein product: CASRSLAGSHNEQFF. Based on the CDR3 plus reference TRBV19 and TRBJ2-1, the full variable domain is DGGITQSPKYLFRKEGQNVTLSCEQNLNHDAMYWYRQDPGQGLRLIYYSQIVNDFQKGDIAEGYSVSREKKESFPLTVTSAQKNPTAFYLCASRSLAGSHNEQFFGPGTRLTVL.